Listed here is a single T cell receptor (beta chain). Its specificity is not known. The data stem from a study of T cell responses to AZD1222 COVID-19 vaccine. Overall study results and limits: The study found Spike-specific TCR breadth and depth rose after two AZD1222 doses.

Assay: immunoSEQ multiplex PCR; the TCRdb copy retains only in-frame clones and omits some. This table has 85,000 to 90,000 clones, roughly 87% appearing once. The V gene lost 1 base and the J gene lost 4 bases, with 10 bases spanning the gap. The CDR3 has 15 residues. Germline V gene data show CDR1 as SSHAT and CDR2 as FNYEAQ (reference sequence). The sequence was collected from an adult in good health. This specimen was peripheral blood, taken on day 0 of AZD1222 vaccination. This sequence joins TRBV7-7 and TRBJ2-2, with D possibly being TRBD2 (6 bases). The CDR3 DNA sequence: TGTGCCAGCAGCTTAGGTAGCGGAGGCACCGGGGAGCTGTTTTTT. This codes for CASSLGSGGTGELFF.